Listed here are 23 T cell receptor beta chains from one sample, sequenced in a study of monozygotic twins with inflammatory bowel disease. From the 5' RACE reads, TCRdb lists one entry per CDR3 protein and no DNA. The sample has some 99,000 distinct CDR3 sequences; the top ten hold around 11%. The sequenced sample consisted of blood. The source is a human donor with ulcerative colitis or Crohn's disease, or a healthy co-twin of an affected twin (not recorded which).

CDR3 amino acids: CASSLLGGYPYNEQFF. The V gene is TRBV28, the J gene TRBJ2-1; TCRdb's D call of TRBD2 is untestable without DNA. The CDR3 runs 16 residues. CDR1 is MDHEN, CDR2 SYDVKM, per germline.

The V and J genes are TRBV12-3 or TRBV12-4 and TRBJ2-5; TCRdb proposes TRBD1, but this gene call is untestable without DNA. This CDR3 is built from 16 residues. CDR3 amino acids: CASSSRVRGSRETQYF.

The CDR3 loop reads CASSLLTGTGGYTF. V gene TRBV7-2 combines with J gene TRBJ1-2; absent DNA, TCRdb's TRBD1 call cannot be checked. The CDR3 has 14 amino acids. Germline V gene lookup returns CDR1 SGHTA and CDR2 FQGNSA.

The chain carries TRBV5-1 and TRBJ2-5; checking the TCRdb D call of TRBD1 is not possible without DNA. The CDR3 has 15 amino acids. Germline loops: CDR1 SGHRS, CDR2 YFSETQ. CDR3: CASSKGTAGEETQYF.

The chain uses TRBV29-1 and TRBJ2-5; as DNA is missing, the TRBD2 call by TCRdb cannot be tested. CDR1 and CDR2 (germline): SQVTM, ANQGSEA. CDR3 length: 15 residues. The CDR3: CSVWTSGRAQETQYF.

The rearrangement links TRBV19 to TRBJ2-1; without DNA, the TCRdb call of TRBD1 cannot be checked. CDR1 is LNHDA and CDR2 is SQIVND in the germline V gene (reference sequence). This CDR3 region has 13 residues. This chain's CDR3 is CASSSPPGSEQFF.

The rearrangement links TRBV2 to TRBJ2-1; absent DNA, TCRdb's TRBD2 call cannot be checked. Germline V CDR1 and CDR2: SNHLY, FYNNEI. The CDR3 length is 17 residues. CDR3 protein: CASSEGRLAGGNNEQFF. The entire variable domain, with the rest obtained from reference TRBV2 and TRBJ2-1, is as follows: EPEVTQTPSHQVTQMGQEVILRCVPISNHLYFYWYRQILGQKVEFLVSFYNNEISEKSEIFDDQFSVERPDGSNFTLKIRSTKLEDSAMYFCASSEGRLAGGNNEQFFGPGTRLTVL.

The chain uses TRBV24-1 and TRBJ2-7; there is no DNA to check the TCRdb D call of TRBD2. The germline V gene has CDR1 KGHDR and CDR2 SFDVKD. The CDR3 consists of 13 residues. CDR3 sequence: CATSDLASYEQYF.

The chain carries TRBV14 and TRBJ1-2; TCRdb selects TRBD1, and the lack of DNA leaves this call unchecked. CDR3 length: 15 residues. CDR1 SGHDN and CDR2 FVKESK come from the germline V gene. CDR3 residues: CASSQEGPGTAGYTF.

The genes are TRBV27 and TRBJ1-5. The CDR3 totals 16 residues. The germline gives CDR1 MNHEY, CDR2 SMNVEV (reference sequence). The CDR3 is CASSPTDLGVNQPQHF.

V gene TRBV6-5 combines with J gene TRBJ1-6. There are 13 residues in the CDR3. Germline V gene lookup returns CDR1 MNHEY and CDR2 SVGAGI. CDR3 in amino acids: CASSYEYNSPLHF.

V usage is TRBV5-6 and J usage is TRBJ2-7; no DNA is available, so the TRBD2 call from TCRdb remains unchecked. There are 16 residues in the CDR3. Germline V gives CDR1 SGHDT, CDR2 YYEEEE. CDR3 sequence reads: CASSLVGQVGSYEQYF.

The chain joins TRBV11-2 to TRBJ2-1. The CDR3 loop spans 14 amino acids. The germline gives CDR1 SGHAT, CDR2 FQNNGV. CDR3 in amino acids: CASSSLRFNNEQFF.

This chain connects TRBV10-3 to TRBJ2-4; TCRdb outputs TRBD2, but without DNA this stays unchecked. Per germline, CDR1 ENHRY and CDR2 SYGVKD. This CDR3 contains 16 residues. The CDR3 spells CAISERATTAKNIQYF.

The chain recombines TRBV20-1 with TRBJ2-1; TCRdb selects TRBD2, and the lack of DNA leaves this call unchecked. The germline V gene encodes CDR1 DFQATT and CDR2 SNEGSKA (reference sequence). The CDR3 runs 14 residues. The CDR3 loop reads CSADGTSVYNEQFF.

The rearrangement links TRBV10-3 to TRBJ1-1; TCRdb picks TRBD1, but there is no DNA to check that call. From germline, CDR1 is ENHRY and CDR2 SYGVKD. This CDR3 is built from 15 residues. CDR3 sequence reads: CAISGPGGAGTEAFF.

The rearrangement joins TRBV19 to TRBJ1-1. This CDR3 has 11 residues. Per the germline V gene, CDR1 is LNHDA and CDR2 is SQIVND (reference sequence). CDR3: CASSPGGEAFF.

This chain links TRBV11-1 with TRBJ1-1. Germline-derived CDR1 and CDR2 are SGHAT and FQDESV (reference sequence). The CDR3 is 15 residues long. The CDR3 protein is CASSPRVSEVTEAFF.

CDR3 protein: CASSSGGADQETQYF. The rearrangement links TRBV7-2 to TRBJ2-5; TCRdb's D call of TRBD1 is untestable without DNA. The CDR3 totals 15 residues. The V gene's germline CDR1 is SGHTA and CDR2 FQGNSA.

The chain's CDR3 is CASSQLAGGQETQYF. This chain connects TRBV4-1 to TRBJ2-5; no DNA is available, so the TRBD1 call from TCRdb remains unchecked. The CDR3 consists of 15 residues. The germline CDR1 and CDR2 sequences are MGHRA and YSYEKL.

This chain joins TRBV11-3 and TRBJ2-7; TCRdb outputs TRBD2, but without DNA this stays unchecked. The CDR3 is 15 residues long. Germline lookup yields CDR1 SGHNT and CDR2 YENEEA. The CDR3 loop is CASSLEGHLGDEQYF.

The gene calls are TRBV3-1 and TRBJ2-1; TCRdb's D gene call, TRBD2, goes unchecked for lack of DNA. The CDR3 is 14 residues long. Germline V gene sequence: CDR1 LGHDT, CDR2 YNNKEL (reference sequence). CDR3 residues: CASSLLAGQNEQFF.

The J gene is TRBJ1-1, the V gene TRBV5-1. CDR3 length equals 16 residues. Germline assignment: CDR1 SGHRS and CDR2 YFSETQ. The CDR3 protein is CASSLGEVLVNTEAFF.